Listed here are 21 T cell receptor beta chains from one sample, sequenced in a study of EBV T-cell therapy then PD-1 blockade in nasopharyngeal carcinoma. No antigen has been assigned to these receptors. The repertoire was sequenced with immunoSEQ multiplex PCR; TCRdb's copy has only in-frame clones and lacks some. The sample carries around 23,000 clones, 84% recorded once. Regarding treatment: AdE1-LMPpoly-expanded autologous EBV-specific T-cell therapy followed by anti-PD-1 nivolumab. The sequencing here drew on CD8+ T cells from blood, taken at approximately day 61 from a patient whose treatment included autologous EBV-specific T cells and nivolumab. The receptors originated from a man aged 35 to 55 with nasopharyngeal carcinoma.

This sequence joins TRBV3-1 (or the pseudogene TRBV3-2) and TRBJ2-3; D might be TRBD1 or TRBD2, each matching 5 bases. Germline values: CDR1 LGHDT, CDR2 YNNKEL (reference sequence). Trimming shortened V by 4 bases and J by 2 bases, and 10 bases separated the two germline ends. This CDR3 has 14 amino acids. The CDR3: CASSRDRNTDTQYF. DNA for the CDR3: TGTGCCAGCAGCCGGGACCGCAACACAGATACGCAGTATTTT.

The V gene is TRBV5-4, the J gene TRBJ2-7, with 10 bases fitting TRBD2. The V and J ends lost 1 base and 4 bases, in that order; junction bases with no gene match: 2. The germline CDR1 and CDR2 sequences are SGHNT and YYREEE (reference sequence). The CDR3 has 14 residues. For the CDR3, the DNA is TGTGCCAGCAGCTTGATAGCGGGGGGATACGAGCAGTACTTC. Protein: CASSLIAGGYEQYF.

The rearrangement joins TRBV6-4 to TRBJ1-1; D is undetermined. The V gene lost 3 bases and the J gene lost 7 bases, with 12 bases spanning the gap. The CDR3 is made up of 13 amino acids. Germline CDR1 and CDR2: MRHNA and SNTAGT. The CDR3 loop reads CASSESEEHEAFF. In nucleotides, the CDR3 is TGTGCCAGCAGTGAGTCGGAGGAACATGAAGCTTTCTTT.

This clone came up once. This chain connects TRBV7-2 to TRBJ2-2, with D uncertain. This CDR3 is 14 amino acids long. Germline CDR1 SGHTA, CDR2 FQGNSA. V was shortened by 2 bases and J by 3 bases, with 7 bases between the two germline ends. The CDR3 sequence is CASSLRQYTGELFF. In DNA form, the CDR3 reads TGTGCCAGCAGCTTAAGGCAGTACACCGGGGAGCTGTTTTTT.

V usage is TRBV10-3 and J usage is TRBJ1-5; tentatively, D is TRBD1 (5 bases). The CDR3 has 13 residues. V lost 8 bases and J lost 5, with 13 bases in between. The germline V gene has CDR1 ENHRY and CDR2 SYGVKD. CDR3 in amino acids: CAIGVRVDQPQHF. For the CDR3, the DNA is TGTGCCATCGGAGTCAGGGTGGATCAGCCCCAGCATTTT.

The CDR3 DNA reads as TGTGCCAGCAGCCTCAAGGATACGCAGTATTTT. This codes for CASSLKDTQYF. This rearrangement joins TRBV5-6 to TRBJ2-3; D gene ambiguous. V lost 4 bases, J lost 6 bases, and 6 bases lay in between. Germline values: CDR1 SGHDT, CDR2 YYEEEE. The CDR3 covers 11 residues. The entire variable domain, with the rest obtained from reference TRBV5-6 and TRBJ2-3, is as follows: DAGVTQSPTHLIKTRGQQVTLRCSPKSGHDTVSWYQQALGQGPQFIFQYYEEEERQRGNFPDRFSGHQFPNYSSELNVNALLLGDSALYLCASSLKDTQYFGPGTRLTVL.

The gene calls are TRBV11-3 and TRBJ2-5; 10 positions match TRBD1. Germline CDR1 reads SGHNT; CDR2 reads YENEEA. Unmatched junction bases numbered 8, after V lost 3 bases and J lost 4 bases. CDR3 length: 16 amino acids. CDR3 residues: CASSLRQTGGLETQYF. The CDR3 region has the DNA TGTGCCAGCAGCTTGAGACAGACAGGGGGCTTAGAGACCCAGTACTTC.

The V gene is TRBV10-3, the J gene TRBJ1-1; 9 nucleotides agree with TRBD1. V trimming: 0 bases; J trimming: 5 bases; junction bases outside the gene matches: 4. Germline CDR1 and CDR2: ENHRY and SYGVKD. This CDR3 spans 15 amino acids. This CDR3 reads CAISESGQGLTEAFF. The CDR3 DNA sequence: TGTGCCATCAGTGAGTCGGGACAGGGATTGACTGAAGCTTTCTTT.

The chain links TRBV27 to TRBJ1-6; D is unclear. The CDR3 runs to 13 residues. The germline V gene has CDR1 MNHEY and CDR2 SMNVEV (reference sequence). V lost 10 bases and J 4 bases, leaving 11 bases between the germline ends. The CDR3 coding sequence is TGTGCCACCCGGTCCGGGTATAATTCACCCCTCCACTTT. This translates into CATRSGYNSPLHF.

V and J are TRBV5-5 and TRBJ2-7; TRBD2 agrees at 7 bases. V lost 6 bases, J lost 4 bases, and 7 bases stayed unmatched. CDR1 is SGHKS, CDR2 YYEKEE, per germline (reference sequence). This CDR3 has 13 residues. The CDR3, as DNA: TGTGCCAGCACCCGGGGGGTAGGTTACGAGCAGTACTTC. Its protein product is CASTRGVGYEQYF.

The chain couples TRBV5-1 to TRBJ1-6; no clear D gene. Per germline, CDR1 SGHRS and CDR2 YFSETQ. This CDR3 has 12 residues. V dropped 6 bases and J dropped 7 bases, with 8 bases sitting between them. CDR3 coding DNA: TGCGCCAGCACCCAATCCAATTCACCCCTCCACTTT. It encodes CASTQSNSPLHF.

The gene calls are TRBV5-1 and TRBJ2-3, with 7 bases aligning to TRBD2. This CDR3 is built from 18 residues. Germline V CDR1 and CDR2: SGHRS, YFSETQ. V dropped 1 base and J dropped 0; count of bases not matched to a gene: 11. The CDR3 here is CASSLPCCLADSTDTQYF. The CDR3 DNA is TGCGCCAGCAGCTTGCCCTGCTGCCTAGCGGATAGCACAGATACGCAGTATTTT.

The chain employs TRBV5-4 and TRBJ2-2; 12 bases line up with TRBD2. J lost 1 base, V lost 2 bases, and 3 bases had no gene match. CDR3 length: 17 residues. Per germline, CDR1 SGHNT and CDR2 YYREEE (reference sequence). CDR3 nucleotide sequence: TGTGCCAGCAGCTTAGGACTAGCGGGGCTGAACACCGGGGAGCTGTTTTTT. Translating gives CASSLGLAGLNTGELFF.

The CDR3 sequence is CASTGQFYEQYF. The CDR3, as DNA: TGTGCCAGCACTGGGCAGTTCTACGAGCAGTACTTC. V gene TRBV2 combines with J gene TRBJ2-7; D not resolved. V was shortened by 7 bases and J by 3 bases, with 10 bases between the two germline ends. The germline CDR1 and CDR2 sequences are SNHLY and FYNNEI. The CDR3 runs to 12 residues.

The CDR3 is CASSQERSSYEQYF. CDR3 nucleotides: TGCGCCAGCAGCCAAGAACGGAGCTCCTACGAGCAGTACTTC. The V gene is TRBV4-1, the J gene TRBJ2-7; D is unresolved. Trimming took 0 bases from V and 0 from J, leaving 6 bases between them. In germline, CDR1 is MGHRA, CDR2 YSYEKL. The length of the CDR3 is 14 residues.

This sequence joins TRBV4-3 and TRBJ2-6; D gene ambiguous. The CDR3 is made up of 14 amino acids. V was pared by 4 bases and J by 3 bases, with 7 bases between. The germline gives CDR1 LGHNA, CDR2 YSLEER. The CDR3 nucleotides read TGCGCCAGCAGCCCTAAGCGTGGGGCCAACGTCCTGACTTTC. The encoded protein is CASSPKRGANVLTF.

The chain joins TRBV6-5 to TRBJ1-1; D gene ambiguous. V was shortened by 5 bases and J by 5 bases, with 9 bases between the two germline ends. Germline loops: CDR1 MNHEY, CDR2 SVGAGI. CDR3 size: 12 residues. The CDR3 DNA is TGTGCCAGCAGTACGGGTACGACTGAAGCTTTCTTT. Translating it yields CASSTGTTEAFF.

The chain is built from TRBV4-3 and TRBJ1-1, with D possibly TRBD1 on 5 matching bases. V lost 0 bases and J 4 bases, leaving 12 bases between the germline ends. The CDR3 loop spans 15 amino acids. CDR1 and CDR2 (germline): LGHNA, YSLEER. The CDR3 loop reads CASSQDVGTSTEAFF. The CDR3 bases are TGCGCCAGCAGCCAAGATGTGGGGACCTCCACTGAAGCTTTCTTT.

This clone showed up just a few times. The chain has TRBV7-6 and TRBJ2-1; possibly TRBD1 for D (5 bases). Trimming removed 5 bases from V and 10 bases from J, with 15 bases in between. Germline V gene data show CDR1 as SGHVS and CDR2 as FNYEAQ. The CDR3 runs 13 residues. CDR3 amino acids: CASSPPNHREQFF. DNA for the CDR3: TGTGCCAGCAGCCCCCCCAACCACAGGGAGCAGTTCTTC.

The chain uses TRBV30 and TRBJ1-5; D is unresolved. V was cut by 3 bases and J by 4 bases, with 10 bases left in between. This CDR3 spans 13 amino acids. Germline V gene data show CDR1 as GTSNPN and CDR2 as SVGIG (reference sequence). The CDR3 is CAWSRTANQPQHF. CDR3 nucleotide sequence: TGTGCCTGGAGCCGTACAGCAAATCAGCCCCAGCATTTT.

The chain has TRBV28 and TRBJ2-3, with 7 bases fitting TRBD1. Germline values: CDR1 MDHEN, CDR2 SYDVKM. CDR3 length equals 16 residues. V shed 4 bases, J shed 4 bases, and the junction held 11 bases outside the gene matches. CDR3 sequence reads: CASSSMTGTIADTQYF. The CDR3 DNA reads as TGTGCCAGCAGTTCCATGACAGGGACGATAGCAGATACGCAGTATTTT.